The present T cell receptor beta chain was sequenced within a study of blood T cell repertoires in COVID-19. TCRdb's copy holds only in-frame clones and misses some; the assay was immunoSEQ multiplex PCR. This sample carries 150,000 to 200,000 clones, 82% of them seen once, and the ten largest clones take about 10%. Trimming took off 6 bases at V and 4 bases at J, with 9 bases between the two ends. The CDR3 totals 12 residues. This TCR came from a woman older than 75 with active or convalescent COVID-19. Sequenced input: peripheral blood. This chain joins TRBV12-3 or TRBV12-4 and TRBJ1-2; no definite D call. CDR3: CASSSTGYGYTF. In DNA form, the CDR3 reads TGTGCCAGCAGCAGTACGGGCTATGGCTACACCTTC.